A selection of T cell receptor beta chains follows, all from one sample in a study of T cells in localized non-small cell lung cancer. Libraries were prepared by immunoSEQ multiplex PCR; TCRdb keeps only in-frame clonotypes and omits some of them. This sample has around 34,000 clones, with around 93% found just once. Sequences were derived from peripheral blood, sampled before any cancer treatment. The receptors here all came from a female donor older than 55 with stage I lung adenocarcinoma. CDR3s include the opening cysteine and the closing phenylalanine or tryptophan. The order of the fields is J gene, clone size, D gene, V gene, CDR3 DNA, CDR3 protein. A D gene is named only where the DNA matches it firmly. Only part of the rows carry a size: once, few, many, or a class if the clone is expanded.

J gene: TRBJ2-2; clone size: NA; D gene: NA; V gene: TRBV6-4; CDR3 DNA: TGTGCCAGCAGCGCCGGGGGTACCGGGGAGCTGTTTTTT; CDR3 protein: CASSAGGTGELFF
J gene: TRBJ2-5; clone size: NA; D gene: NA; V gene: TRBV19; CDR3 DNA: TGTGCCAGTAGTATAGATACAGGGTCAGAGACCCAGTACTTC; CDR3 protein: CASSIDTGSETQYF
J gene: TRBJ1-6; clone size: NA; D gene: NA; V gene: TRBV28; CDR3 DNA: TGTGCCAGCAGTTCCGGGGGCAAGGAGAGCTCACCCCTCCACTTT; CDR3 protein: CASSSGGKESSPLHF
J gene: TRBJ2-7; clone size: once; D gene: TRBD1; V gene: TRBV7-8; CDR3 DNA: TGTGCCAGCAGCCTCGGGACAGCTACCTACGAGCAGTACTTC; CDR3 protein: CASSLGTATYEQYF
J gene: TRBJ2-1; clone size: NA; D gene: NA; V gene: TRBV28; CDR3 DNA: TGTGCCAGCAGTCCTACTCAGGCTACATGGGATGAGCAGTTCTTC; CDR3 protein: CASSPTQATWDEQFF
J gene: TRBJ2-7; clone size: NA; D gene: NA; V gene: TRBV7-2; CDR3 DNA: TGTGCCAGCACCTCCCACTCGGACACGTACTCCTACGAGCAGTACTTC; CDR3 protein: CASTSHSDTYSYEQYF
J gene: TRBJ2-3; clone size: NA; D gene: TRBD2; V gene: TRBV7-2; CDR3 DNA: TGTGCCAGCAGCTTATATAGCGGGGACACAGATACGCAGTATTTT; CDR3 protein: CASSLYSGDTDTQYF
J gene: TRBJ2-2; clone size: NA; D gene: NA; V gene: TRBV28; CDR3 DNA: TGTGCCAGCAGTCCCCCCACTCGGAACACCGGGGAGCTGTTTTTT; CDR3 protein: CASSPPTRNTGELFF
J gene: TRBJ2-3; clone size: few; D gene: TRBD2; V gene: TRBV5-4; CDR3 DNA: TGTGCCAGCAGCTCGCCGAGTAGCGGGGGGAAAACAGATACGCAGTATTTT; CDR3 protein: CASSSPSSGGKTDTQYF
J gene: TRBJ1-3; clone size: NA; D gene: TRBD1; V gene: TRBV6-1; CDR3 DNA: TGTGCCAGCGTTACCAGGGGGCTGGGAAACACCATATATTTT; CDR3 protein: CASVTRGLGNTIYF
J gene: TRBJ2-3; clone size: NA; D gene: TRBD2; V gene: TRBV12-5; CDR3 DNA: TGTGCTAGTGGCGGAGCGGGGGGGGCGGGTACGCAGTATTTT; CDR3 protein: CASGGAGGAGTQYF
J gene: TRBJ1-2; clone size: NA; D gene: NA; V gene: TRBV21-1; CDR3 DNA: TGTGCCAGCAGCAAATGTACAGGGGGCGTCTGCGGCTACACCTTC; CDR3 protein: CASSKCTGGVCGYTF
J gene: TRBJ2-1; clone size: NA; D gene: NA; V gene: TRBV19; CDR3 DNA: TGTGCCAGTAGTATTGGGCCCTTGGAGAGCAATGAGCAGTTCTTC; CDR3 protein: CASSIGPLESNEQFF
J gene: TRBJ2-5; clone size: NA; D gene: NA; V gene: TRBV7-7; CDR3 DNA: TGTGCTAGCAGCTTAGGGGGGCCGGGAATAAAAGAGACCCAGTACTTC; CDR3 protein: CASSLGGPGIKETQYF
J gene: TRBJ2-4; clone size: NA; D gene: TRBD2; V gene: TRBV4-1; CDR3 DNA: TGCGCCAGCAGCCAAGATTTAGCGGGGGCCTTTTTAGCCAAAAACATTCAGTACTTC; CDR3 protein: CASSQDLAGAFLAKNIQYF
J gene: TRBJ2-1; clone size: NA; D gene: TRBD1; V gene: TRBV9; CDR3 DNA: TGTGCCAGCAGCGCCGGGACAGCATACAATGAGCAGTTCTTC; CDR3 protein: CASSAGTAYNEQFF
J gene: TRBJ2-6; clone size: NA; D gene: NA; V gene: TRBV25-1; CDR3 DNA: TGTGCCAGCAGAGGCTCTGGGGCCAACGTCCTGACTTTC; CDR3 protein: CASRGSGANVLTF
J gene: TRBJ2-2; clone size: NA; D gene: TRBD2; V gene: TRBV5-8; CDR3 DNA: TGTGCCAGCAGCCGCGGACTAGCGGGTTTCGCGAACACCGGGGAGCTGTTTTTT; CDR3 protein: CASSRGLAGFANTGELFF
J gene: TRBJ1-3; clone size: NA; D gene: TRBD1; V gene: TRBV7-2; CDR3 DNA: TGTGCCAGCAGCTTTGTCGGGACAGGCGGAGGAAACACCATATATTTT; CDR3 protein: CASSFVGTGGGNTIYF
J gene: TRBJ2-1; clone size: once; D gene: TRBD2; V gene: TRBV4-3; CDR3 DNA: TGCGCCAGCAGCCAGAACCTCGGACTAGCGGCCTACAATGAGCAGTTCTTC; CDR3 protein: CASSQNLGLAAYNEQFF
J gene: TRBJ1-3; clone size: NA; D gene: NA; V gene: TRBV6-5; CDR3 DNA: TGTGCCAGCAGCCGAGGGGGCTCTGGAAACACCATATATTTT; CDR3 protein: CASSRGGSGNTIYF
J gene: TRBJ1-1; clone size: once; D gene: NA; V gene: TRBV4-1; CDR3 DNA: TGCGCCAGCAGAAGACAGGTCGCGAACACTGAAGCTTTCTTT; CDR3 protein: CASRRQVANTEAFF
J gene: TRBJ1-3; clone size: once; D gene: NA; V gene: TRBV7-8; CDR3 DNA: TGTGCCAGCAGCCCACGAGGACAGTCTGGAAACACCATATATTTT; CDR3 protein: CASSPRGQSGNTIYF
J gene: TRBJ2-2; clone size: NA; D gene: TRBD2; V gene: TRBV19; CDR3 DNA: TGTGCCAGTAGTTTCCACGGGGGGAGGGGCACCGGGGAGCTGTTTTTT; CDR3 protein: CASSFHGGRGTGELFF
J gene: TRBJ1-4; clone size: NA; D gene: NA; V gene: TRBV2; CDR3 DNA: TGTGCCAGCAGTGACAGCGTTAGCGAAAAACTGTTTTTT; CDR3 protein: CASSDSVSEKLFF
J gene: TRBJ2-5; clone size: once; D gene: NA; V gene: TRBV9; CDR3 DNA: TGTGCCAGCAGCGTTTCACCCCAGGGAGACGAGACCCAGTACTTC; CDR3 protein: CASSVSPQGDETQYF
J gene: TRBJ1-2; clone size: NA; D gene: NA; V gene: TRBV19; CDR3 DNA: TGTGCCAGTAGCCCCACCCGGGTTGTGGGCTATGGCTACACCTTC; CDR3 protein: CASSPTRVVGYGYTF
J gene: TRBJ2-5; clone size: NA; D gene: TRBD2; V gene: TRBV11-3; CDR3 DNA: TGTGCCAGCAGCATGGGACTACAAGAGACCCAGTACTTC; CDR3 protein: CASSMGLQETQYF
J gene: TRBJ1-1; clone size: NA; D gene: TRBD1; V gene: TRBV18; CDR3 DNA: TGTGCCAGCTCAGAGACAGGGGTCACTGAAGCTTTCTTT; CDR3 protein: CASSETGVTEAFF
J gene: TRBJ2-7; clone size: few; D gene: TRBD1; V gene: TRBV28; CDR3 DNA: TGTGCCAGCAGTTCCCTGTCTCTGGGGACAGGGATCTACGAGCAGTACTTC; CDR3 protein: CASSSLSLGTGIYEQYF
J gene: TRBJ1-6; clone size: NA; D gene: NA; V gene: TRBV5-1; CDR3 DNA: TGCGCCAGCAGCTCCCTTGGAAGGTCACCCCTCCACTTT; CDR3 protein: CASSSLGRSPLHF
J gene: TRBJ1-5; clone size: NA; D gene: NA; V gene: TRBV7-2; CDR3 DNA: TGTGCCAGCAGAGTGGGGCAAATTAGCAATCAGCCCCAGCATTTT; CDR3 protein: CASRVGQISNQPQHF
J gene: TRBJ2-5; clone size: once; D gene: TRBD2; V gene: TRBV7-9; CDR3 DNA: TGTGCCAGCAGCTTAGCGTACGGGGGGGTCCAAGAGACCCAGTACTTC; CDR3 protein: CASSLAYGGVQETQYF
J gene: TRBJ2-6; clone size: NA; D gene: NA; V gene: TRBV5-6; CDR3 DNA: TGTGCCAGCAGCACCACTAGCATCCGAGGGGCCAACGTCCTGACTTTC; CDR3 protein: CASSTTSIRGANVLTF
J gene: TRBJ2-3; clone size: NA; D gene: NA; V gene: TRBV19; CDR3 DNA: TGTGCCAGTAGTATAACGGGGCAGAAAGAGGATACGCAGTATTTT; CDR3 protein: CASSITGQKEDTQYF
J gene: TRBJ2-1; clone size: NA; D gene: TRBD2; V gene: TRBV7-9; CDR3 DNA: TGTGCCAGCAGCTTTCCACTAGCGGGCTACAATGAGCAGTTCTTC; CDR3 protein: CASSFPLAGYNEQFF
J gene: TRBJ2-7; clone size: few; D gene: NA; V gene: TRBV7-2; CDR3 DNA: TGTGCCAGCAGCTCGATAAATACAGGGACCAGGCAGTACTTC; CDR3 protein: CASSSINTGTRQYF
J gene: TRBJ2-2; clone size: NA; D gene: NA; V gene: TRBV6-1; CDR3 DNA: TGTGCCAGCAGACTCACAGGGTACACCGGGGAGCTGTTTTTT; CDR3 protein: CASRLTGYTGELFF
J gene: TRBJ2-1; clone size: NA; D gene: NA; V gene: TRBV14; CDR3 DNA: TGTGCCAGCAGCCATACAAGACTGGAGACTATGCGCAATGAGCAGTTCTTC; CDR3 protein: CASSHTRLETMRNEQFF
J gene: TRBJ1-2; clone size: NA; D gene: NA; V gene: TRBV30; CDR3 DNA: TGTGCCTGGAGTGTCGGCACCTATGGCTACACCTTC; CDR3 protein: CAWSVGTYGYTF
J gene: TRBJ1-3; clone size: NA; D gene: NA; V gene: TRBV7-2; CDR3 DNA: TGTGCCAGCAGGTCGGGGGGTAGTGGAAACACCATATATTTT; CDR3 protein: CASRSGGSGNTIYF
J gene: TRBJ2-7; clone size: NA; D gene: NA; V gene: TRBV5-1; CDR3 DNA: TGCGCCAGCAGCTATGGGGGCTCCTACGAGCAGTACTTC; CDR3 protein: CASSYGGSYEQYF
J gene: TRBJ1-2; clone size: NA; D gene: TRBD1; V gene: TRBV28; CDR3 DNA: TGTGCCAGCAGTCTTCTTGACAGGGGAAGCTATGGCTACACCTTC; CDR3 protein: CASSLLDRGSYGYTF
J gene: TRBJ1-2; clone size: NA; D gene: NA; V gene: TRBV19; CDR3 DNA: TGTGCCAGTAGTATATCGACTGGGAACTATGGCTACACCTTC; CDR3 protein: CASSISTGNYGYTF
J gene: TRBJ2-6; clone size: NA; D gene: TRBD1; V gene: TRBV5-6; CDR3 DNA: TGTGCCAGCAGCAAAAGGACAGGTGCAAGGGGGGCCAACGTCCTGACTTTC; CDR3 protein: CASSKRTGARGANVLTF
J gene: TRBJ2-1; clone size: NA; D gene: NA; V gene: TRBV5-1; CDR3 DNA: TGCGCCAGCAGCTTGAGGGGAGAGGTTGGCAATGAGCAGTTCTTC; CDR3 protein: CASSLRGEVGNEQFF
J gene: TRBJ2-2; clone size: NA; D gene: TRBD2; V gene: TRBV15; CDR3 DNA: TGTGCCACCAGCAGAGATCCAAAGCGACTAGCGGGGGGGCGGAACGGGGAGCTGTTTTTT; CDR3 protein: CATSRDPKRLAGGRNGELFF
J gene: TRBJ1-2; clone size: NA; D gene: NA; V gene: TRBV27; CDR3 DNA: TGTGCCAGCAGTGGCCGCCACAGCTCATATGGCTACACCTTC; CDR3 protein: CASSGRHSSYGYTF